This T cell receptor beta chain was captured by sequencing in a study of blood T cell repertoires in COVID-19 (dated by TCRdb to about 2020). Turning to the overall study: Samples from collaborators originated in the United States, Italy and Spain and spanned both the acute and convalescent phases of COVID-19. The prospective study material was composed of cDNA or gDNA derived from T cells, B-cell-depleted T cells, or PBMCs. The dataset comprised deeply sampled blood TCRbeta repertoires from subjects exposed to, actively infected with, or recovered from COVID-19. The repertoires were released in a freely available public database meant as a resource for research on the immune response to SARS-CoV-2. Samples came from the ongoing ImmuneRACE study (first 160 participants) plus 1,254 subjects from 6 global collaborators. A de-identified subject ID, COVID-19 status, age in years and sex were almost always included in the sample metadata. Where HLA class I and class II types were available, the types were taken from metadata supplied by the sample provider, not from assay-based typing. On the study overall, not on this receptor specifically: How much clinical and demographic metadata was included differed by source and by participant, and the metadata was provided uncurated.

Participants in the prospective study were enrolled through a virtual design, were aged roughly 18 to 90 years, and lived in roughly 26 United States geographic areas. Cohort assignment in the prospective study relied on participant-reported clinical history from a screening survey and a study questionnaire. ImmuneRACE Cohort 3 recovered participants were defined by two consecutive negative NP/OP PCR tests, healthcare professional clearance, or symptom resolution. In the prospective study, whole blood, serum and a nasopharyngeal or oropharyngeal swab were collected from each participant by mobile phlebotomists. Participants in the prospective study had the option to provide additional blood draws and questionnaires over a roughly two-month period. Before DNA extraction, prospective study blood samples were shipped either frozen or at room temperature. Per the germline V gene, SGHVS is the CDR1 and FNYEAQ is the CDR2. The cysteine opens and the phenylalanine closes a CDR3 of 16 amino acids. The entry retains the CDR3 DNA only, 48 bases that are in frame from base 1. The junction shows trimming of 4 bases on V and 0 bases on J, plus 12 bases between the germline ends.

TCRbeta CDR3 regions were amplified from genomic DNA using the immunoSEQ Assay, a bias-controlled multiplex PCR. The original methods were these. Within the assay, amplification of reference gene primers was used to estimate how many nucleated cells each sample contained. Sequence reads were collapsed and filtered to measure the absolute abundance of every unique TCRbeta CDR3 rearrangement. For each sample, productive Simpson clonality was calculated by taking the square root of Simpson's diversity index across productive rearrangements. TCRdb stores this immuneACCESS table with in-frame sequences only. Part of the clones is absent; in the studies checked, under half of the shortfall reflects unresolved V genes, and no reason is known for the rest. That table gives V, J and clone size, and the DNA gave D and trimming. The sample table lists about 270,000 clones, 85% to 90% of them with a count of one. The ten largest clonotypes hold 2.4% of the sample.

This clone showed up just a few times. It lacks a known antigen. No base-level quality is on record; no much larger clone is a single base apart. This receptor was taken from a woman aged 18-29 years who had recovered from COVID-19. The sample consisted of PBMCs or T cells enriched from blood (not recorded which). The sequence is built from TRBV7-6 and TRBJ1-4, with the D gene uncertain. The nucleotide sequence is given as TGTGCCAGCAGCTACGTGGGTCTAGCAACTAATGAAAAACTGTTTTTT. Translated, this is CASSYVGLATNEKLFF.